The 5 T cell receptor beta chains reported below all come from one sample, sequenced in a study of type 1 and type 2 diabetes patients. The PCR template was genomic DNA. A primer set of 30 forward and 13 reverse primers amplified the CDR3. In TCRdb, the multiplex PCR reads were re-called with MiXCR into one record per CDR3 protein. The sample carries a few hundred thousand distinct CDR3 sequences, approximately 45% recorded once. The sequenced sample consisted of peripheral blood mononuclear cells (PBMCs). These receptors were collected from a man between 18 and 29 years old with type 2 diabetes.

This clonotype was observed once. The V gene is TRBV9, the J gene TRBJ2-5, with no clear D. Germline values: CDR1 SGDLS, CDR2 YYNGEE. Trimming left V 2 bases short and J 8 bases short, with 4 bases between. This CDR3 is built from 10 residues. The CDR3 region is CASSVGTQYF. The CDR3 DNA follows: TGTGCCAGCAGCGTCGGTACCCAGTACTTC.

In this sample, this clonotype turned up a few times. The chain joins TRBV19 to TRBJ2-3; no firm D call. CDR3 length: 12 residues. Trimming pared 5 bases from V and 2 bases from J, leaving 5 bases between. Germline V gene lookup returns CDR1 LNHDA and CDR2 SQIVND (reference sequence). The CDR3, as DNA: TGTGCCAGTAGTGAGACCACAGATACGCAGTATTTT. Its translation: CASSETTDTQYF.

This clonotype has a handful of counts. V gene TRBV15 combines with J gene TRBJ2-3, with 8 bases fitting TRBD2. The J segment lost 3 bases and the V segment lost 0 bases, leaving 2 bases of the junction unmatched. Germline V gives CDR1 LNHNV, CDR2 YYDKDF (reference sequence). The CDR3 consists of 15 residues. In DNA form, the CDR3 reads TGTGCCACCAGCAGAGAACGGGGGGGGACAGATACGCAGTATTTT. As protein: CATSRERGGTDTQYF.

This chain connects TRBV6-4 to TRBJ2-5; D might be TRBD2 (6 bases). Trimming took 5 bases from V and 3 from J, leaving 13 bases between them. The CDR3 totals 14 residues. Germline CDR1 is MRHNA and CDR2 is SNTAGT. CDR3 in DNA: TGTGCCAGCAGTCCGGAGGGTTGGGAAGAGACCCAGTACTTC. It is translated as CASSPEGWEETQYF.

The chain employs TRBV7-8 and TRBJ1-1; 11 bases align to TRBD1. The J segment lost 2 bases and the V segment lost 5 bases, leaving 7 bases of the junction unmatched. The CDR3 consists of 16 residues. Germline loops: CDR1 SGHVS, CDR2 FQNEAQ. CDR3 in DNA: TGTGCCAGCAGCGTGTCGGGACAGGGGGAAAACACTGAAGCTTTCTTT. This translates into CASSVSGQGENTEAFF. Full variable domain (rest looked up from reference TRBV7-8 and TRBJ1-1): GAGVSQSPRYKVAKRGQDVALRCDPISGHVSLFWYQQALGQGPEFLTYFQNEAQLDKSGLPSDRFFAERPEGSVSTLKIQRTQQEDSAVYLCASSVSGQGENTEAFFGQGTRLTVV.